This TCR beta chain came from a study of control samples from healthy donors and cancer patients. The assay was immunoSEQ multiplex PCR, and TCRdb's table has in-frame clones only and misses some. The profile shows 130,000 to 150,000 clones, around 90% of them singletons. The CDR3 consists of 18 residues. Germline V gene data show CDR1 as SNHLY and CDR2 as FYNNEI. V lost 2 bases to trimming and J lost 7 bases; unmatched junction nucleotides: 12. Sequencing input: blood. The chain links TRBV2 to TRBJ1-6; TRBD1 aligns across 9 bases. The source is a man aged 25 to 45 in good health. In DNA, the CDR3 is TGTGCCAGCAGTGAAATGGTGGGACAGGGAAGGGCGAATTCACCCCTCCACTTT. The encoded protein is CASSEMVGQGRANSPLHF. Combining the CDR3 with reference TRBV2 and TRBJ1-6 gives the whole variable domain EPEVTQTPSHQVTQMGQEVILRCVPISNHLYFYWYRQILGQKVEFLVSFYNNEISEKSEIFDDQFSVERPDGSNFTLKIRSTKLEDSAMYFCASSEMVGQGRANSPLHFGNGTRLTVT.